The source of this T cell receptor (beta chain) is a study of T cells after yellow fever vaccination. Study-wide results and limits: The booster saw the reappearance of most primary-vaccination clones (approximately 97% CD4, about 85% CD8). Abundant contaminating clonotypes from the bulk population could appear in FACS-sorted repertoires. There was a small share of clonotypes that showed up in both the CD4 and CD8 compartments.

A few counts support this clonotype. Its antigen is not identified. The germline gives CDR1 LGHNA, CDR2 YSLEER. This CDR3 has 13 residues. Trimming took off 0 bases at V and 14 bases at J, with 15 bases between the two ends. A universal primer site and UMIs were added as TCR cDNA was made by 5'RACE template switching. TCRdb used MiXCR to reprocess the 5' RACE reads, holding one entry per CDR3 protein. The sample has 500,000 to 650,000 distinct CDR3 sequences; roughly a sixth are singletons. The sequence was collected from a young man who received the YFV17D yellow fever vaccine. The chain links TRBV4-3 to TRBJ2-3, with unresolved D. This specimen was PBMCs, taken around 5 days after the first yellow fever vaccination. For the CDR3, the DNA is TGCGCCAGCAGCCAAGAAGTTCGTCGACCCCCGTATTTT. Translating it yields CASSQEVRRPPYF.